This entry lists 19 T cell receptor beta chains sequenced from one sample in a study of T cells in Graves' hyperthyroidism and ophthalmopathy. There were TCR beta CDR3 regions amplified from RNA transcripts. TCR CDR3 regions were first amplified by RT-PCR with HTBI primers. MiXCR, applied by TCRdb to the multiplex PCR reads, yields one record per CDR3 protein. Of about 510,000 distinct CDR3 sequences listed, approximately 49% are singletons. The sequencing sample was made of peripheral blood or thyroid tissue (not recorded which). The receptors shown here come from an adult woman with Graves' disease, either hyperthyroidism or ophthalmopathy (not recorded which).

This chain joins TRBV10-3 and TRBJ1-5; a possible D gene is TRBD1 (5 bases). CDR1 is ENHRY and CDR2 is SYGVKD in the germline V gene. CDR3 length: 14 residues. Between the trimmed V and J ends, which lost 10 bases and 4 bases, there was a span of 17 bases. Here the CDR3 reads CATQGDSLNQPQHF. For the CDR3, the DNA is TGTGCCACCCAGGGCGACAGTTTAAATCAGCCCCAGCATTTT.

This clonotype has ten or more counts. The V and J genes are TRBV25-1 and TRBJ1-6; tentatively, D is TRBD1 (6 bases). The germline V gene encodes CDR1 MGHDK and CDR2 SYGVNS. With 4 bases removed from V and 5 bases from J, the gap between germline ends came to 9 bases. CDR3 size: 14 residues. The CDR3 sequence: CASSVRDNNSPLHF. The CDR3 bases are TGTGCCAGCAGTGTGAGGGACAATAATTCACCCCTCCACTTT.

Turning to this clonotype: This may be a read error: a much more frequent sequence differs by one nucleotide. The V and J genes are TRBV20-1 and TRBJ2-2; 7 positions match TRBD1. The CDR3 has 14 amino acids. Trimming took 5 bases from V and 6 from J; bases not matched to a gene: 9. The germline gives CDR1 DFQATT, CDR2 SNEGSKA (reference sequence). For the CDR3, the DNA is TGCAGTGCTCCGGCAGGGGGAAGCTCCGGGGAGCTGTTTTTT. Translated: CSAPAGGSSGELFF.

This clonotype was seen many times. The V and J genes are TRBV20-1 and TRBJ1-5, with 7 bases matching TRBD1. J gave up 7 bases and V 1 base, and 10 bases lay outside the gene matches. CDR3 length: 15 amino acids. From germline, CDR1 is DFQATT and CDR2 SNEGSKA (reference sequence). CDR3: CSARVGDRVRQPQHF. The DNA of the CDR3 is TGCAGTGCTAGAGTAGGAGACAGGGTTCGACAGCCCCAGCATTTT.

This clonotype appeared a few times. V gene TRBV4-2 combines with J gene TRBJ2-7; D perhaps matches TRBD2 (6 bases). The CDR3 sequence is 13 residues long. The germline V gene encodes CDR1 LGHNA and CDR2 YNFKEQ. V lost 2 bases to trimming and J lost 6 bases, with 11 bases between them. The CDR3 here is CASSQPSDSEQYF. CDR3 DNA: TGTGCCAGCAGCCAACCTAGCGACTCCGAGCAGTACTTC.

This clonotype was counted at least ten times. The chain combines TRBV20-1 with TRBJ2-2; 9 nucleotides align to TRBD2. The CDR3 contains 14 residues. The germline V gene encodes CDR1 DFQATT and CDR2 SNEGSKA (reference sequence). V shed 6 bases, J shed 4 bases, and the junction held 6 bases outside the gene matches. The CDR3 loop is CSAEGSGSTGELFF. CDR3 sequence (DNA): TGCAGTGCCGAGGGTAGCGGGAGCACCGGGGAGCTGTTTTTT.

This clonotype was seen a few times. J is TRBJ1-1 and V is TRBV30, with D uncertain. CDR3 size: 12 residues. Germline-derived CDR1 and CDR2 are GTSNPN and SVGIG (reference sequence). Trimming stripped 0 bases from V and 4 bases from J, with 6 bases between. CDR3 protein: CAWSVRPTEAFF. The CDR3, as DNA: TGTGCCTGGAGTGTACGGCCCACTGAAGCTTTCTTT.

The sample holds a few counts of this clonotype. The chain joins TRBV20-1 to TRBJ2-7, with unresolved D. The germline V gene has CDR1 DFQATT and CDR2 SNEGSKA (reference sequence). There are 13 residues in the CDR3. Trimming removed 3 bases at V and 4 bases at J, with 13 bases between. The CDR3 region has the DNA TGCAGTGCTAGGGACCAACACAAATACGAGCAGTACTTC. Translating gives CSARDQHKYEQYF.

This clonotype was counted at least ten times. The chain recombines TRBV12-3 or TRBV12-4 with TRBJ2-7, with 7 positions matching TRBD1. There are 12 residues in the CDR3. Trimming cost V 3 bases and J 11 bases; bases outside gene matches: 7. The CDR3 DNA reads as TGTGCCAGCAGTTTCGACAGGGCCCCCAAGTACTTC. Its protein is CASSFDRAPKYF.

The chain has TRBV5-1 and TRBJ2-7; tentatively, D is TRBD1 (5 bases). Germline values: CDR1 SGHRS, CDR2 YFSETQ. V lost 7 bases and J lost 2, with 13 bases in between. The CDR3 has 13 residues. CDR3 nucleotide sequence: TGCGCCAGCGCGAAGACAGTGACCTACGAGCAGTACTTC. The encoded protein is CASAKTVTYEQYF.

The chain carries TRBV29-1 and TRBJ2-3; weak D call: TRBD2 (6 bases). This CDR3 region has 13 residues. CDR1 and CDR2 (germline): SQVTM, ANQGSEA. V was shortened by 6 bases and J by 0 bases, with 10 bases between the two germline ends. The CDR3 nucleotides read TGCAGCGTCGCGGGGAGAAGCACAGATACGCAGTATTTT. It yields the protein CSVAGRSTDTQYF.

The V and J genes are TRBV12-3 or TRBV12-4 and TRBJ1-2; D is unresolved. The germline V and J ends were trimmed by 5 bases and 6 bases, with 13 bases remaining between them. The CDR3 totals 13 residues. CDR3 nucleotides: TGTGCCAGCAGTGCCGGGAGTTGGGATGGCTACACCTTC. Its protein is CASSAGSWDGYTF.

This clonotype was seen many times. This chain joins TRBV10-3 and TRBJ1-6; D unclear. V lost 3 bases to trimming and J lost 5 bases, with 14 bases between them. Germline V gene lookup returns CDR1 ENHRY and CDR2 SYGVKD. The length of the CDR3 is 16 residues. The CDR3 DNA is TGTGCCATCAGTGATCGGGCAGGAAAAAATAATTCACCCCTCCACTTT. Its protein is CAISDRAGKNNSPLHF.

V and J are TRBV7-2 and TRBJ1-2; 8 nucleotides match TRBD1. V was clipped by 5 bases and J by 2 bases; unmatched bases: 10. In germline, CDR1 is SGHTA, CDR2 FQGNSA. The CDR3 has 16 amino acids. The CDR3: CASSPRPGQANYGYTF. In nucleotides, the CDR3 is TGTGCCAGCAGCCCGCGACCGGGACAGGCAAACTATGGCTACACCTTC.

This clonotype was detected once. The chain uses TRBV7-9 and TRBJ1-2; 7 nucleotides line up with TRBD1. The CDR3 has 14 residues. CDR1 is SEHNR and CDR2 is FQNEAQ in the germline V gene (reference sequence). J was trimmed by 5 bases and V by 7 bases; bases with no gene match: 10. Written as DNA, the CDR3 is TGTGCCAGCACCTGGGACAGCAACCTGTATGGCTACACCTTC. It encodes CASTWDSNLYGYTF. Together with reference TRBV7-9 and TRBJ1-2, the CDR3 gives the full variable domain: DTGVSQNPRHKITKRGQNVTFRCDPISEHNRLYWYRQTLGQGPEFLTYFQNEAQLEKSRLLSDRFSAERPKGSFSTLEIQRTEQGDSAMYLCASTWDSNLYGYTFGSGTRLTVV.

The V and J genes are TRBV10-1 and TRBJ1-1, with 7 nucleotides matching TRBD1. The CDR3 covers 13 residues. Germline V gene lookup returns CDR1 WNHNN and CDR2 SYGVQD (reference sequence). The V segment lost 7 bases and the J segment 4 bases; nucleotides outside the gene matches: 6. CDR3 in amino acids: CASNLTGSTEAFF. The CDR3 nucleotides are TGCGCCAGCAACCTGACAGGGTCCACTGAAGCTTTCTTT.

In this sample, this clonotype turned up many times. The chain employs TRBV7-2 and TRBJ2-7; D is perhaps TRBD2 (5 bases). V was cut by 2 bases and J by 2 bases, with 16 bases left in between. Germline-derived CDR1 and CDR2 are SGHTA and FQGNSA. The CDR3 contains 16 residues. The CDR3 is CASSLRAQAVTYEQYF. For the CDR3, the DNA is TGTGCCAGCAGCTTACGGGCCCAAGCGGTGACCTACGAGCAGTACTTC.

Ten or more counts support this clonotype. The V call is TRBV7-9, the J call TRBJ1-2; D ambiguous. Germline CDR1 is SEHNR and CDR2 is FQNEAQ (reference sequence). V was shortened by 5 bases and J by 8 bases, with 18 bases between the two germline ends. The length of the CDR3 is 14 residues. The CDR3: CASSPQTGNEGYTF. The DNA for the CDR3 is TGTGCCAGCAGCCCCCAGACCGGGAATGAAGGCTACACCTTC.

The chain uses TRBV29-1 and TRBJ2-5; D uncertain. The V end was cut by 4 bases, the J end by 5 bases, with 8 bases between. CDR3 length: 11 residues. From germline, CDR1 is SQVTM and CDR2 ANQGSEA. CDR3 amino acids: CSVAPGETQYF. The CDR3 DNA reads TGCAGCGTTGCTCCTGGTGAGACCCAGTACTTC.